Listed below are T cell receptor beta chains from one sample, sequenced in a study of blood T cell repertoires in COVID-19. TCRdb's table, derived via immunoSEQ multiplex PCR, lists solely in-frame clones and lacks some. The sample yields about 210,000 clones, 75% to 90% seen once. Material: peripheral blood. The receptors derive from a woman aged 70 to 79 with COVID-19, enrolled during active disease. Both conserved end residues are part of each CDR3. The order of the fields is J gene, D gene, clone size, V gene, CDR3 DNA, CDR3 protein. D genes are given only for firm matches. Size values are once, few and many counts, or a class for expanded clones, and some rows have none.

>TRBJ1-2|NA|NA|TRBV28
TGTGCCAGCAGTTTTCAGGGCACTAACTATGGCTACACCTTC
CASSFQGTNYGYTF
>TRBJ2-1|TRBD2|NA|TRBV10-3
TGTGCCATCAGTGCTAGCTCCGGGACTAGCGGGGGAAACTCCTACAATGAGCAGTTCTTC
CAISASSGTSGGNSYNEQFF
>TRBJ2-6|NA|once|TRBV6-5
TGTGCCAGCACCCTTCGTATCTCTGGGGCCAACGTCCTGACTTTC
CASTLRISGANVLTF
>TRBJ1-2|TRBD1|NA|TRBV11-2
TGTGCCAGCAGCCCACGGGACAGAGTCTATGGCTACACCTTC
CASSPRDRVYGYTF
>TRBJ1-5|NA|NA|TRBV7-2
TGTGCCAGCAGCTTAGCGTCAACGGATCAGCCCCAGCATTTT
CASSLASTDQPQHF
>TRBJ2-3|TRBD2|NA|TRBV28
TGTGCCAGCGGGACTAGCGGGTTCACAGATACGCAGTATTTT
CASGTSGFTDTQYF
>TRBJ2-7|NA|few|TRBV7-2
TGTGCCAGCAGCTTTCAGCGTACCGGCGAGCAGTACTTC
CASSFQRTGEQYF
>TRBJ1-4|NA|NA|TRBV10-2
TGCGCCAGCACTGGCAGGGGTGGCGGGGAAAAACTGTTTTTT
CASTGRGGGEKLFF
>TRBJ2-1|TRBD2|once|TRBV19
TGTGCCAGTAGCCGAAGTAGCGGGAGTTTCAATGAGCAGTTCTTC
CASSRSSGSFNEQFF
>TRBJ2-1|TRBD2|NA|TRBV6-6
TGTGCCAGCAGCCAACTAGCGGGGGCCTACAATGAGCAGTTCTTC
CASSQLAGAYNEQFF
>TRBJ1-1|NA|NA|TRBV12-5
TGTGCTAGTGAGCCGGGGGTGAACACTGAAGCTTTCTTT
CASEPGVNTEAFF
>TRBJ2-1|NA|once|TRBV10-3
TGTGCCATCACGAGGGATAGCTCCTACAATGAGCAGTTCTTC
CAITRDSSYNEQFF
>TRBJ2-2|NA|NA|TRBV13
TGTGCCAGCAGCCCCGAATACGAGAAGGAGACCGGGGAGCTGTTTTTT
CASSPEYEKETGELFF
>TRBJ1-2|NA|NA|TRBV28
TGTGCCAGCAGTTTCTTGACAGAGCCCTATGGCTACACCTTC
CASSFLTEPYGYTF
>TRBJ2-1|TRBD1|NA|TRBV12-5
TGTGCTAGCGGGGACAGGTCCCCGGCACCATCGTTCTTC
CASGDRSPAPSFF
>TRBJ2-1|NA|NA|TRBV6-4
TGTGCCAGCAGCGCAGAATGGCATTACAATGAGCAGTTCTTC
CASSAEWHYNEQFF
>TRBJ2-1|TRBD2|NA|TRBV7-2
TGTGCCAGCAGCCCGGCGGGGACTAGCGGGTTAGGGTCCTACAATGAGCAGTTCTTC
CASSPAGTSGLGSYNEQFF
>TRBJ2-7|NA|NA|TRBV4-2
TGTGCCAGCAGCCAAGAGGGCAAGAGCTACGAGCAGTACTTC
CASSQEGKSYEQYF
>TRBJ2-3|TRBD2|NA|TRBV29-1
TGCAGCGCTTGGACTAGCGGGAGAACAGATACGCAGTATTTT
CSAWTSGRTDTQYF
>TRBJ2-7|NA|NA|TRBV2
TGTGCCAGCAGTGAAGCAGCTCAGGGCACCTACGAGCAGTACTTC
CASSEAAQGTYEQYF
>TRBJ2-2|TRBD2|NA|TRBV9
TGTGCCAGCACTCTAGCGGGAGCTTCCACCGGGGAGCTGTTTTTT
CASTLAGASTGELFF
>TRBJ1-1|NA|once|TRBV6-5
TGTGCCAGCAGTTACTCGCGAGGGAAGGCTGAAGCTTTCTTT
CASSYSRGKAEAFF
>TRBJ1-5|NA|NA|TRBV2
TGTGCCAGCAGTGAGCGGGAGGGCCAGCCCCAGCATTTT
CASSEREGQPQHF
>TRBJ1-3|NA|NA|TRBV19
TGTGCCAGTAGTACCGACAGTATCCTCTCTGGAAACACCATATATTTT
CASSTDSILSGNTIYF
>TRBJ1-2|NA|NA|TRBV2
TGTGCCAGCAGTGATCAGGGTTCCTATGGCTACACCTTC
CASSDQGSYGYTF
>TRBJ2-5|TRBD2|NA|TRBV2
TGTGCCAGCAGTAAAGGACTAGCGGGAGGCCAAGAGACCCAGTACTTC
CASSKGLAGGQETQYF
>TRBJ2-7|TRBD1|NA|TRBV5-1
TGCGCCAGCAGCCTTCTCCCGGGACAGGCATCCTACGAGCAGTACTTC
CASSLLPGQASYEQYF
>TRBJ2-2|NA|NA|TRBV16
TGTGCCAGCAGCCAATACGATGCGACCGGGGAGCTGTTTTTT
CASSQYDATGELFF
>TRBJ1-1|NA|NA|TRBV7-6
TGTGCCAGCAGCTTACAGGGCGGAAACACTGAAGCTTTCTTT
CASSLQGGNTEAFF
>TRBJ2-5|NA|few|TRBV7-9
TGTGCCAGCACCCTTCTTGAGACCCAGTACTTC
CASTLLETQYF
>TRBJ2-5|NA|NA|TRBV13
TGTGCCAGCAGCTTAGTAGGGGCCCAAGAGACCCAGTACTTC
CASSLVGAQETQYF
>TRBJ2-7|NA|NA|TRBV29-1
TGCAGCGTTACAGGTGAACTCTGGGACTACGAGCAGTACTTC
CSVTGELWDYEQYF
>TRBJ1-2|NA|few|TRBV7-2
TGTGCCAGCAGCTTAGACAGGGTCGGCTACACCTTC
CASSLDRVGYTF
>TRBJ2-2|NA|NA|TRBV5-4
TGTGCCAGCAGCCAGGCCCTCAACACCGGGGAGCTGTTTTTT
CASSQALNTGELFF
>TRBJ1-2|NA|NA|TRBV28
TGTGCCAGCAGCCGGACAGCCTCTAAGGGGGGCTACACCTTC
CASSRTASKGGYTF
>TRBJ2-7|NA|NA|TRBV29-1
TGCAGCGATATTGAGGCCAGGGACTCTACGAAGCAGTACTTC
CSDIEARDSTKQYF
>TRBJ1-1|TRBD1|NA|TRBV19
TGTGCCAGTAGAATACGACAGGGGGCGAGGAACACTGAAGCTTTCTTT
CASRIRQGARNTEAFF
>TRBJ2-3|NA|NA|TRBV5-1
TGCGCCAGCAGCTCCAACCCCGTCGCGGACACTAGCACAGATACGCAGTATTTT
CASSSNPVADTSTDTQYF
>TRBJ1-4|NA|NA|TRBV28
TGTGCCAGCAGTTTCCCCGGAGGAAGGTCGCCGGAGGGGACAAAACTGTTTTTT
CASSFPGGRSPEGTKLFF
>TRBJ1-1|TRBD1|NA|TRBV7-9
TGTGCCAGCAGCGCCCGACAGGGGATGAACACTGAAGCTTTCTTT
CASSARQGMNTEAFF
>TRBJ2-3|TRBD2|NA|TRBV3-1/TRBV3-2
TGTGCCAGCAGCCTATTGGGACTAGCGGGCACAGATACGCAGTATTTT
CASSLLGLAGTDTQYF
>TRBJ1-4|NA|NA|TRBV18
TGTGCCAGCCGGGGGGCTGGTACTAATGAAAAACTGTTTTTT
CASRGAGTNEKLFF
>TRBJ2-5|TRBD2|NA|TRBV24-1
TGTGCCACCAGTGACTCGGGGGGAGCGGGAGAGACCCAGTACTTC
CATSDSGGAGETQYF
>TRBJ2-2|NA|once|TRBV5-4
TGTGCCAGCAGCCAAGAGGGATTTAGTACCGGGGAGCTGTTTTTT
CASSQEGFSTGELFF
>TRBJ1-6|TRBD1|NA|TRBV7-2
TGTGCCAGCAGCTTGTCCACAGGGGTGAATTCACCCCTCCACTTT
CASSLSTGVNSPLHF
>TRBJ1-6|NA|NA|TRBV30
TGTGCCTGGAGTGTACAGGGACAAAATAATTCACCCCTCCACTTT
CAWSVQGQNNSPLHF
>TRBJ2-7|TRBD2|once|TRBV24-1
TGTGCCACCAGTGATGGTCCCCTGGGTAGCGGGACTCACTACGAGCAGTACTTC
CATSDGPLGSGTHYEQYF
>TRBJ2-7|NA|NA|TRBV18
TGTGCCAGCTCACCACAGGAGGATCTTTTCTACGAGCAGTACTTC
CASSPQEDLFYEQYF
>TRBJ1-5|NA|NA|TRBV7-2
TGTGCCAGCAGCGGAGAGACAGGATTTTATAGCAATCAGCCCCAGCATTTT
CASSGETGFYSNQPQHF
>TRBJ2-2|NA|NA|TRBV2
TGTGCCAGCAGGGAGACAGGATCTAACACCGGGGAGCTGTTTTTT
CASRETGSNTGELFF
>TRBJ2-7|NA|NA|TRBV5-1
TGCGCCAGCAGCTTGGGAGGGGGAGAAACCTACGAGCAGTACTTC
CASSLGGGETYEQYF
>TRBJ2-1|NA|once|TRBV10-3
TGTGCCATCAGTGAGTCCCAGGTGCAGTTCTTC
CAISESQVQFF
>TRBJ1-4|TRBD1|NA|TRBV9
TGTGCCAGCAGCTCATCGGACAGGGCTAATGAAAAACTGTTTTTT
CASSSSDRANEKLFF
>TRBJ2-3|NA|once|TRBV7-9
TGTGCCAGCAGCTTCCGGGACTGGGGCACAGATACGCAGTATTTT
CASSFRDWGTDTQYF
>TRBJ2-5|NA|NA|TRBV28
TGTGCCAGCAGGCCAGGACTCCAAGAGACCCAGTACTTC
CASRPGLQETQYF
>TRBJ2-1|TRBD2|NA|TRBV27
TGTGCCAGCAGTTTATCTCTGTCTAGCGGGAGGGGACATGAGCAGTTCTTC
CASSLSLSSGRGHEQFF
>TRBJ2-7|NA|NA|TRBV5-4
TGTGCCAGCAGCCTCCGGACAGGGACTATATTGTACGAGCAGTACTTC
CASSLRTGTILYEQYF